The T cell receptor beta chain under discussion was sequenced for a study of blood T cell repertoires in COVID-19. Germline V CDR1 and CDR2: SGHDT, YYEEEE. V shed 2 bases and J shed 5 bases, with 8 bases lying between them. The CDR3 is 13 residues long. Study processing details: Amplification of reference gene primers was used by the study to estimate nucleated cell counts. TCRdb's copy holds only in-frame clones and misses some; the assay was immunoSEQ multiplex PCR. D and trimming come from the DNA, and the V and J calls and clone size come from that table. The sample contains 150,000 to 190,000 clones, 75% to 90% of which appear only once.

The receptor comes from a woman aged 35 to 49 with acute or convalescent COVID-19. V and J are TRBV5-6 and TRBJ2-1; no clear D. The material sequenced was peripheral blood. CDR3 nucleotides: TGTGCCAGCAGCTTTGGGCAGAACAATGAGCAGTTCTTC. Protein sequence: CASSFGQNNEQFF.